This T cell receptor beta chain comes out of a study of CD8 T cells in Susac syndrome. Random hexamers were used to reverse transcribe roughly 0.45 to 1 ug of RNA. Coverage of TCR beta CDR3 amplification by immunoSEQ multiplex PCR extended to 54 Vbeta and 13 Jbeta. From the immunoSEQ multiplex PCR reads, TCRdb called clonotypes with MiXCR, one entry per CDR3 protein. The sample consists of about 440,000 distinct CDR3 sequences, more than 80% of them appearing once. The T cells that were sequenced for TCR beta were CD8+ and CD4+ cells from blood. Sequencing was performed on CD8+ T cells from PBMCs. The sequence was obtained from a human donor with multiple sclerosis.

The CDR3 region is CASSPRLGAYEQYF. CDR3 in DNA: TGTGCCAGCAGCCCGCGTCTGGGCGCCTACGAGCAGTACTTC. J is TRBJ2-7 and V is TRBV12-3 or TRBV12-4; D call uncertain. V lost 6 bases and J 2 bases, leaving 14 bases between the germline ends. The CDR3 is 14 residues long.